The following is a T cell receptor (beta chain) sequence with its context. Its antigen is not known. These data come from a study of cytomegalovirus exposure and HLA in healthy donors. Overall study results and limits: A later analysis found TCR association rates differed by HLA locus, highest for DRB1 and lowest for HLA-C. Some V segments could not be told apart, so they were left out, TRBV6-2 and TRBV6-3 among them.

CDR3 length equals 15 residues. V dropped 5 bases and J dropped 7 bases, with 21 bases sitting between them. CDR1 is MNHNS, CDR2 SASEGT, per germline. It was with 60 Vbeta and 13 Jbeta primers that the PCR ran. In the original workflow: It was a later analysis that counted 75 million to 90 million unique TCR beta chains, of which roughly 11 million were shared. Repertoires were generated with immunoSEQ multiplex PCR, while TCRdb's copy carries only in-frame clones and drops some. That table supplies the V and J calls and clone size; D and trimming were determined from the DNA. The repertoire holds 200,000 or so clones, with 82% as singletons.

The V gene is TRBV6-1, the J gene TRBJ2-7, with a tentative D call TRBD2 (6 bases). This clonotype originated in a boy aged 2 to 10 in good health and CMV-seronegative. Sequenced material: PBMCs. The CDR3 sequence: CASSRRGTGLSEQYF. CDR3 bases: TGTGCCAGCAGTAGGCGGGGCACAGGTCTGTCGGAGCAGTACTTC.